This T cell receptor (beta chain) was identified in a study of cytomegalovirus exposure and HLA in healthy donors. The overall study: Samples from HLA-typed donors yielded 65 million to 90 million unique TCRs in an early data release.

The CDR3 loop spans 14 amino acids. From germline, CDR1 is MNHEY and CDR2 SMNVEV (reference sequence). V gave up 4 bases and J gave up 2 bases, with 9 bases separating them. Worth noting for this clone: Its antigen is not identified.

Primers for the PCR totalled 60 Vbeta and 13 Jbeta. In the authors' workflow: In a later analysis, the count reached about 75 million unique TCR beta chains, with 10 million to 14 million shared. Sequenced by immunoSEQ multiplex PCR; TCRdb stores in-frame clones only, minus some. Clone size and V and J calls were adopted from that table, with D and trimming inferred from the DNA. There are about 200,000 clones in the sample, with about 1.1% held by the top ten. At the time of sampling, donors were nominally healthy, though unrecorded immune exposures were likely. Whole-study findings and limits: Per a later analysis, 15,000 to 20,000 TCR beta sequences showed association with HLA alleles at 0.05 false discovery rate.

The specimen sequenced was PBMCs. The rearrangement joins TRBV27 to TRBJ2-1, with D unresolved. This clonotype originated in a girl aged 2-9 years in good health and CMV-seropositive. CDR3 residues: CASSSAQTYNEQFF. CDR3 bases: TGTGCCAGCAGTTCGGCACAGACCTACAATGAGCAGTTCTTC.